The 5 T cell receptor beta chains below come from one sample, sequenced in a study of cytomegalovirus exposure and HLA in healthy donors. Amplification used 60 Vbeta primers and 13 Jbeta primers. TCRdb's table, derived via immunoSEQ multiplex PCR, lists solely in-frame clones and lacks some. The table lists some 34,000 clones. The specimen was PBMCs. The receptors derive from a man between 40 and 49 years old in good health and CMV-seronegative.

Worth noting for this clone: An end of the junction differs from the germline gene, which may be a read error. This chain links TRBV29-1 with TRBJ2-1; the match to TRBD2 covers 7 bases. The CDR3 runs 14 residues. Germline values: CDR1 SQVTM, CDR2 ANQGSEA. The CDR3 DNA reads TGCAGCGTACAGCGGGGTAGCTCCGACAATGAGCAGTTCTTC. This encodes CSVQRGSSDNEQFF.

This chain links TRBV2 with TRBJ2-7; D may be TRBD2 (5 bases). There are 14 residues in the CDR3. The V gene's germline CDR1 is SNHLY and CDR2 FYNNEI. With 2 bases removed from V and 2 bases from J, the gap between germline ends came to 10 bases. The DNA for the CDR3 is TGTGCCAGCAGTGAAAGCGGATACCCCTACGAGCAGTACTTC. It codes for CASSESGYPYEQYF.

This chain connects TRBV4-3 to TRBJ1-3; the D gene is possibly TRBD1 (6 bases). V lost 3 bases and J 4 bases, leaving 10 bases between the germline ends. The CDR3 extends over 14 amino acids. Germline lookup yields CDR1 LGHNA and CDR2 YSLEER. This chain's CDR3 is CASSHTGYGNTIYF. The CDR3 nucleotides read TGCGCCAGCAGCCACACAGGGTACGGAAACACCATATATTTT.

V gene TRBV29-1 combines with J gene TRBJ2-1, with 8 nucleotides matching TRBD2. The CDR3 contains 13 residues. Germline lookup yields CDR1 SQVTM and CDR2 ANQGSEA. The V gene end was trimmed by 3 bases and the J gene end by 9 bases; junction bases not matched to a gene: 7. The CDR3 DNA sequence: TGCAGCGTTGATGGAGGACTAGCCTCTGAGCAGTTCTTC. Translation gives CSVDGGLASEQFF.

The chain combines TRBV19 with TRBJ1-5, with 10 bases identical to TRBD1. The V gene end was trimmed by 6 bases and the J gene end by 7 bases; junction bases not matched to a gene: 9. Per the germline V gene, CDR1 is LNHDA and CDR2 is SQIVND (reference sequence). The CDR3 runs to 15 residues. The CDR3 here is CASRDGTGVEQPQHF. Here the CDR3 DNA reads TGTGCCAGTAGAGACGGGACAGGGGTAGAACAGCCCCAGCATTTT.